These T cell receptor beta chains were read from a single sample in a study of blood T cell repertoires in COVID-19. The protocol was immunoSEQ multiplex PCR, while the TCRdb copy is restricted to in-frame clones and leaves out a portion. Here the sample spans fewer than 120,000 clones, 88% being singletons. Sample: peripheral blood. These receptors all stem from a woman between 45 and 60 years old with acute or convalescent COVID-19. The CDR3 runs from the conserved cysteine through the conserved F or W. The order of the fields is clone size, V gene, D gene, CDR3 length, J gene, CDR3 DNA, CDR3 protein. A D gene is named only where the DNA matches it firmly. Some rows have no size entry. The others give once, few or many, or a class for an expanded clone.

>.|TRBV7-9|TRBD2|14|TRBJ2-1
TGTGCCAGCAGCCAAAAGACTAGCCAGAATGAGCAGTTCTTC
CASSQKTSQNEQFF
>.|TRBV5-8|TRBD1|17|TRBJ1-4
TGTGCCAGCAGCTTGGGCGTCGGAGGGACAGGGGATGAAAAACTGTTTTTT
CASSLGVGGTGDEKLFF
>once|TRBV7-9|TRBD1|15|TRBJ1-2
TGTGCCAGCAGCCAGCGGGACAGGGCCTACTATGGCTACACCTTC
CASSQRDRAYYGYTF
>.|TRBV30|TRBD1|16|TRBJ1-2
TGTGCCTGGAGTGCCCCGCGCACAGGGGCTAACTATGGCTACACCTTC
CAWSAPRTGANYGYTF
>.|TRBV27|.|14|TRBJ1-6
TGTGCCAGCCATCTACATACAGGGAATTCACCCCTCCACTTT
CASHLHTGNSPLHF
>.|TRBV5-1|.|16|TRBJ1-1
TGCGCCAGCAGTTTAACACCCCAGGGCCGGAGCACTGAAGCTTTCTTT
CASSLTPQGRSTEAFF
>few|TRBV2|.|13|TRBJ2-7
TGTGCCAGCAGTGAAACAGTTTCCTACGAGCAGTACTTC
CASSETVSYEQYF
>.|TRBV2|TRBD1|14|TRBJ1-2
TGTGCCAGCAGTGGGACAGGGAGAGTCGATGGCTACACCTTC
CASSGTGRVDGYTF
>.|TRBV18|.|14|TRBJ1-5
TGTGCCAGCTCCCGGGATTATAGCAATCAGCCCCAGCATTTT
CASSRDYSNQPQHF
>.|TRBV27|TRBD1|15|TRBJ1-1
TGTGCCAGCAGTTCGACAGGGGCCTCGGGGACTGAAGCTTTCTTT
CASSSTGASGTEAFF
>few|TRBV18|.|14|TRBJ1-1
TGTGCCAGCTCACCACCGAGCGGGAACACTGAAGCTTTCTTT
CASSPPSGNTEAFF
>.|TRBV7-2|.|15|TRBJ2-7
TGTGCCAGCAGCTTACAGCGGAGGCGGGTCCACGAGCAGTACTTC
CASSLQRRRVHEQYF
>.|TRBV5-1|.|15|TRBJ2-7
TGCGCCAGCAGCCGGGACACCCCGGGGAGCTACGAGCAGTACTTC
CASSRDTPGSYEQYF
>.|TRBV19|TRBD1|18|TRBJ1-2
TGTGCCAGTAGTTCAGCCCGATCTCCAGGGGGTGTTAGGAGTGGCTACACCTTC
CASSSARSPGGVRSGYTF
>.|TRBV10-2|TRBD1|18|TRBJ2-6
TGCGCCAGCAGGAGGGGGACAGGGGCCCCACCCGGGGCCAACGTCCTGACTTTC
CASRRGTGAPPGANVLTF
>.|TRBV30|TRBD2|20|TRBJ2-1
TGTGCCTGGAGCCCATTTAGCGGGGGTTTAATACCCAGCTCCTACAATGAGCAGTTCTTC
CAWSPFSGGLIPSSYNEQFF
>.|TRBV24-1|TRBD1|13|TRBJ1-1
TGTGCCACCACCAGAACAGGGGGCACTGAAGCTTTCTTT
CATTRTGGTEAFF
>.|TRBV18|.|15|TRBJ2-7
TGTGCCAGCTCACCAGTGAAGCGGAAGCTATACGAGCAGTACTTC
CASSPVKRKLYEQYF
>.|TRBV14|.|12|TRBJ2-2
TGTGGGCCTAGACAGTACACCGGGGAGCTGTTTTTT
CGPRQYTGELFF
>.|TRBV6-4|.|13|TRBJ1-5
TGTGCCAGCAGCTGGGACATCAATCAGCCCCAGCATTTT
CASSWDINQPQHF
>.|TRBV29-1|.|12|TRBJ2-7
TGCAGCGTTGAAGAGCGGCCCTACGAGCAGTACTTC
CSVEERPYEQYF
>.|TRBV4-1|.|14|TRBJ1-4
TGCGCCAGCAGCCAAGAACTCGTTAATGAAAAACTGTTTTTT
CASSQELVNEKLFF
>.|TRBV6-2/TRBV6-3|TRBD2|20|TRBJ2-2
TGTGCCAGCAGCCGCCCTACCGGGACTAGCGGGGGGGGTCCAGCCGGGGAGCTGTTTTTT
CASSRPTGTSGGGPAGELFF
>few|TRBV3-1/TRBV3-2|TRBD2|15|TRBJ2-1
TGTGCCAGCAGCCTTCTCGCGGGAGCGAACAATGAGCAGTTCTTC
CASSLLAGANNEQFF
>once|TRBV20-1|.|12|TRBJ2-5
TGCAGTGCTAGTTCGGGGCAAGAGACCCAGTACTTC
CSASSGQETQYF
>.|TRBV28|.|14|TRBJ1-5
TGTGCCAGCAGTTCCCACCTAGGGGGACAGCCCCAGCATTTT
CASSSHLGGQPQHF
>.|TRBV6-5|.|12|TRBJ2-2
TGTGCCACACAGCAAAACACCGGGGAGCTGTTTTTT
CATQQNTGELFF
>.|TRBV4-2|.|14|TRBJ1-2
TGTGCCAGCAGCCCTTCGGTGGACACCTATGGCTACACCTTC
CASSPSVDTYGYTF
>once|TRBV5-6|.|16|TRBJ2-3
TGTGCCAGCAGCAAAGGGACTTCTCCCGGAACAGATACGCAGTATTTT
CASSKGTSPGTDTQYF
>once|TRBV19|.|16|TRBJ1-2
TGTGCCAGTAGTACTCACTTCAGGACTGGTAACTATGGCTACACCTTC
CASSTHFRTGNYGYTF
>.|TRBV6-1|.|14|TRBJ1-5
TGTGCCAGCAGTGAAGCGGGCAGCCTGAGGCCCCAGCATTTT
CASSEAGSLRPQHF
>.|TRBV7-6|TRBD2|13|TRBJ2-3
TGTGCCAGCCGTCGGGCGGGGGCAGATACGCAGTATTTT
CASRRAGADTQYF
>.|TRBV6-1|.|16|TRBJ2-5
TGTGCCAGCAGTGAAGGAATAGGGGATCTCAGGGAGACCCAGTACTTC
CASSEGIGDLRETQYF
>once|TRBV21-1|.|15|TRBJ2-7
TGTGCCAGCAGCAAAGTCACAGGGTACTCCTACGAGCAGTACTTC
CASSKVTGYSYEQYF
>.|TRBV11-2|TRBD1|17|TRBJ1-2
TGTGCCAGCAGCCCCCAAGGGGCCGGGACAGGACACTATGGCTACACCTTC
CASSPQGAGTGHYGYTF
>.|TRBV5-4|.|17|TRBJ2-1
TGTGCCAGCAGCTTGGCAGAGCGGGCGAGCTCCTACAATGAGCAGTTCTTC
CASSLAERASSYNEQFF
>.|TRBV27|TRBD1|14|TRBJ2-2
TGTGCCAGCAGTATCCCCACAGGGGCCGGGGAGCTGTTTTTT
CASSIPTGAGELFF
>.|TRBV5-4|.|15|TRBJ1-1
TGTGCCAGCACCAATCCATCGGCAGGTTGGACTGAAGCTTTCTTT
CASTNPSAGWTEAFF
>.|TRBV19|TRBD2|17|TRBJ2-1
TGTGCCAGTAGTACCTTATACCTAGCGGGAGCCTACAATGAGCAGTTCTTC
CASSTLYLAGAYNEQFF
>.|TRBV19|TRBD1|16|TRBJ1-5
TGTGCCAGTAGTTCACCGGGACAGGGGGGAAATCAGCCCCAGCATTTT
CASSSPGQGGNQPQHF
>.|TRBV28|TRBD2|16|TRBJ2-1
TGTGCCAGCAGTCCCTGGACTAGCGGGAAGCTTGGTGAGCAGTTCTTC
CASSPWTSGKLGEQFF
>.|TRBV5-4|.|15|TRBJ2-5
TGTGCCAGCAGCTTGAAGACAGGGGAGGGGGAGACCCAGTACTTC
CASSLKTGEGETQYF
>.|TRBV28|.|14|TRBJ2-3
TGTGCCAGCAGGCCGCCTACAGGGTCCGGTACGCAGTATTTT
CASRPPTGSGTQYF
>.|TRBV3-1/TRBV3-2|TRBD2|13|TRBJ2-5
TGTGCCAGCAGCCCCCTCGGGGGGGGGCCCCTGTACTTC
CASSPLGGGPLYF
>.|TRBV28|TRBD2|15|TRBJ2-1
TGTGCCAGCAGTTTTGCTAGCGGGTCCTACAATGAGCAGTTCTTC
CASSFASGSYNEQFF
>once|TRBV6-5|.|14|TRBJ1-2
TGTGCCAGCTGCCCCGACGGGACTAACTATGGCTACACCTTC
CASCPDGTNYGYTF
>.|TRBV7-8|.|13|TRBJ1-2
TGTGCCAGCAGCTTAGGGGGACAATATGGCTACACCTTC
CASSLGGQYGYTF